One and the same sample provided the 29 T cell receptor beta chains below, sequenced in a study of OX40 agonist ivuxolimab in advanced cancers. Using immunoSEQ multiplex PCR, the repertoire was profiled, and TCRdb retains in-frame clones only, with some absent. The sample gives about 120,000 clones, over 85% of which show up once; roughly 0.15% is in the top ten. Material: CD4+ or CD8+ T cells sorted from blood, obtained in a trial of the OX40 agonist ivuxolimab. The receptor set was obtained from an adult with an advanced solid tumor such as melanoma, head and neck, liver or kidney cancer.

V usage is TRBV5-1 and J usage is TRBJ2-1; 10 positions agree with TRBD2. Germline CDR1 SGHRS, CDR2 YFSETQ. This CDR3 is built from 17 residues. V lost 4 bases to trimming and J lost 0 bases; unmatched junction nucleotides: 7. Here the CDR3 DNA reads TGCGCCAGCAGCGTACTAGCGGGACCCAGCTCCTACAATGAGCAGTTCTTC. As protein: CASSVLAGPSSYNEQFF.

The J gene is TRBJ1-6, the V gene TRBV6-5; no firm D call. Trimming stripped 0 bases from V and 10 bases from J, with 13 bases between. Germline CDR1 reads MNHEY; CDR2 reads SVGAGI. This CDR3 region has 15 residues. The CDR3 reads CASSYSNRARSPLHF. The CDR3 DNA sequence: TGTGCCAGCAGTTACTCGAATAGGGCGCGGTCACCCCTCCACTTT.

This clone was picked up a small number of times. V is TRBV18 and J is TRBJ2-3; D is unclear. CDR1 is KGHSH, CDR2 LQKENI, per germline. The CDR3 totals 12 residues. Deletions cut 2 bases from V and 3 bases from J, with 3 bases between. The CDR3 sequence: CASSPGTDTQYF. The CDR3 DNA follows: TGTGCCAGCTCACCAGGGACAGATACGCAGTATTTT.

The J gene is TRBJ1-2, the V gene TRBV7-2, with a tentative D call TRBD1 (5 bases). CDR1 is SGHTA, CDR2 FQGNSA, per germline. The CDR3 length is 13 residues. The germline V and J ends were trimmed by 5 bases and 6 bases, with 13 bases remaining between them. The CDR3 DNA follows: TGTGCCAGCAGCGTAGACGGGACGCATGGCTACACCTTC. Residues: CASSVDGTHGYTF. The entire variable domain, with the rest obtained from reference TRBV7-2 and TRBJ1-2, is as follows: GAGVSQSPSNKVTEKGKDVELRCDPISGHTALYWYRQSLGQGLEFLIYFQGNSAPDKSGLPSDRFSAERTGGSVSTLTIQRTQQEDSAVYLCASSVDGTHGYTFGSGTRLTVV.

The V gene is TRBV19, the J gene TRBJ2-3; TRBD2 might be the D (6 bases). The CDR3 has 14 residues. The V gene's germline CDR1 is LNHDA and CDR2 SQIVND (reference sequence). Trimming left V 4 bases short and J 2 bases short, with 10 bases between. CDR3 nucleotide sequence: TGTGCCAGTAGTACGGGACTGACCACAGATACGCAGTATTTT. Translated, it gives CASSTGLTTDTQYF.

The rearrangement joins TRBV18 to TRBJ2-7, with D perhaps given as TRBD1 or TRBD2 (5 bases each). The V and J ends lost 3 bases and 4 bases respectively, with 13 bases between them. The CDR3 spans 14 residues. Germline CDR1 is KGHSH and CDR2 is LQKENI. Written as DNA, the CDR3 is TGTGCCAGCTCACCGGGGGACGTGAAGTACGAGCAGTACTTC. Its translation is CASSPGDVKYEQYF.

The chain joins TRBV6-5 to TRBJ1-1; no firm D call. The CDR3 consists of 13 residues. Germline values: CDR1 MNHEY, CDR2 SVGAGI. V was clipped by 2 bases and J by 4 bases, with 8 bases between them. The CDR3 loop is CASSYGGSTEAFF. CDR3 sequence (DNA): TGTGCCAGCAGTTACGGCGGTAGCACTGAAGCTTTCTTT.

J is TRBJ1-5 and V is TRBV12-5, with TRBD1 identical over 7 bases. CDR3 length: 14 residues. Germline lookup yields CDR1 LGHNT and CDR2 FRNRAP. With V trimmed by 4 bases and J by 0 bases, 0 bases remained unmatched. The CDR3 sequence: CASGSGGSNQPQHF. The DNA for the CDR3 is TGTGCTAGTGGTTCAGGGGGTAGCAATCAGCCCCAGCATTTT.

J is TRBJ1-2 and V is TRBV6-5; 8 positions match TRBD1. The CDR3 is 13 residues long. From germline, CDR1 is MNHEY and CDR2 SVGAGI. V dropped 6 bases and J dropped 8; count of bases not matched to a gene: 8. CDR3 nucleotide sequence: TGTGCCAGCAGGCCTCAGGGGGCGGTGGGCTACACCTTC. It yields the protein CASRPQGAVGYTF.

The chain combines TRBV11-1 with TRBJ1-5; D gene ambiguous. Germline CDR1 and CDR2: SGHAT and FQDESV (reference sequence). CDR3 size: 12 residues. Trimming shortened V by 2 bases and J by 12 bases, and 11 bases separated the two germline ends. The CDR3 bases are TGTGCCAGCAGCTTACTTGGAGGGATCCAGCATTTT. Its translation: CASSLLGGIQHF.

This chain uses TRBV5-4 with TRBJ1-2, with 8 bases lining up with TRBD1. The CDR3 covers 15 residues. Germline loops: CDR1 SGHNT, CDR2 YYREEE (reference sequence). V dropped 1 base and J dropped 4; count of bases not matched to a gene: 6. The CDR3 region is CASSLWDRTLYGYTF. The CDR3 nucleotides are TGTGCCAGCAGCTTGTGGGACAGGACCCTCTATGGCTACACCTTC.

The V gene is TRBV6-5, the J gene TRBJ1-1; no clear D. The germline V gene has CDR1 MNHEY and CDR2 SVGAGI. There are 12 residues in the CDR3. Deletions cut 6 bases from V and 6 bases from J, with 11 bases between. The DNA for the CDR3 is TGTGCCAGCAGAACCGGCAGGCCTGAAGCTTTCTTT. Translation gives CASRTGRPEAFF.

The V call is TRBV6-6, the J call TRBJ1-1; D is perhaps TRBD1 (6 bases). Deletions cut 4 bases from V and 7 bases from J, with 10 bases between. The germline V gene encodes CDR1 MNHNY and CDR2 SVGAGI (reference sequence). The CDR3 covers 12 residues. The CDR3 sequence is CASSLQGLEAFF. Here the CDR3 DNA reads TGTGCCAGCAGTTTGCAGGGGCTTGAAGCTTTCTTT.

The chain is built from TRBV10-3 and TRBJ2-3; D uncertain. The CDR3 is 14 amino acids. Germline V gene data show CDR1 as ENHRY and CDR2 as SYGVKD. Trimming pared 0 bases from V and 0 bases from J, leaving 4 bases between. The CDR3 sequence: CAISESHSTDTQYF. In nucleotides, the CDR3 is TGTGCCATCAGTGAGTCGCACAGCACAGATACGCAGTATTTT.

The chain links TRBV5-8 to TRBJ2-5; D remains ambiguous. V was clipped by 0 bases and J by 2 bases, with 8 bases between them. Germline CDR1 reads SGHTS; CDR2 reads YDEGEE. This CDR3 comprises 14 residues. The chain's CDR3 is CASSLAAIQETQYF. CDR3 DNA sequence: TGTGCCAGCAGCTTGGCGGCGATACAAGAGACCCAGTACTTC.

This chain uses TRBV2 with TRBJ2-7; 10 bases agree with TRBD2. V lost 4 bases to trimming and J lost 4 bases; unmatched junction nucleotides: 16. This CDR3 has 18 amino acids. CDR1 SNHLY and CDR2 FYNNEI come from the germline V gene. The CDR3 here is CASSVLSRLRTSGYEQYF. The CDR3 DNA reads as TGTGCCAGCAGTGTCCTTTCTAGGCTCAGGACTAGCGGATACGAGCAGTACTTC.

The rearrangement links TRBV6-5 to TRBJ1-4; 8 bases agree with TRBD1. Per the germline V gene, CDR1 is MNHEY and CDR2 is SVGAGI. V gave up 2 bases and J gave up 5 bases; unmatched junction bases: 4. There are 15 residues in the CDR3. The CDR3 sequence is CASSYPTGDNEKLFF. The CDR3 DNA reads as TGTGCCAGCAGTTACCCGACAGGGGACAATGAAAAACTGTTTTTT.

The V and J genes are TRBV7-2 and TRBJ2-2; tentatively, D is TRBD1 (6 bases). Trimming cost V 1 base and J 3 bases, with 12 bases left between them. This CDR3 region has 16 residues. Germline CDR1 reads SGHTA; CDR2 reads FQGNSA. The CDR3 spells CASSLVGRGDTGELFF. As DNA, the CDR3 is TGTGCCAGCAGCTTAGTCGGCAGGGGTGACACCGGGGAGCTGTTTTTT.

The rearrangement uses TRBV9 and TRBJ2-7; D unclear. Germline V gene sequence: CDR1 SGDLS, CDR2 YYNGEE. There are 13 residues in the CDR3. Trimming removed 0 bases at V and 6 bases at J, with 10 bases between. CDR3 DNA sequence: TGTGCCAGCAGCGTAGGAGTTGGGTCCGAGCAGTACTTC. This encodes CASSVGVGSEQYF.

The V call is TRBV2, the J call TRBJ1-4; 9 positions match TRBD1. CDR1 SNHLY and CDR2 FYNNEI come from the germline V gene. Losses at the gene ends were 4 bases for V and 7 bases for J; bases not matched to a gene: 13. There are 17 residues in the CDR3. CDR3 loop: CASSGIGWTGASEKLFF. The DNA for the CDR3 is TGTGCCAGCAGTGGAATTGGGTGGACAGGGGCGAGTGAAAAACTGTTTTTT.

The CDR3 loop reads CASSPGRGTDNEKLFF. DNA of the CDR3: TGTGCCAGCTCACCGGGCCGCGGGACGGATAATGAAAAACTGTTTTTT. V usage is TRBV18 and J usage is TRBJ1-4; possibly TRBD1 for D (5 bases). The germline CDR1 and CDR2 sequences are KGHSH and LQKENI. V shed 3 bases and J shed 4 bases, with 15 bases lying between them. The CDR3 is made up of 16 amino acids.

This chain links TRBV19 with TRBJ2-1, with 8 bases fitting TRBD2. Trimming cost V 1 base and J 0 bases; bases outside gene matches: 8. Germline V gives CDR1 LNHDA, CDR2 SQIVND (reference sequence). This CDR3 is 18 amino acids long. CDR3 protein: CASSIAVSSGSSYNEQFF. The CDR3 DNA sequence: TGTGCCAGTAGTATAGCGGTGTCTAGCGGGTCCTCCTACAATGAGCAGTTCTTC. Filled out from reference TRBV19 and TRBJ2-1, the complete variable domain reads DGGITQSPKYLFRKEGQNVTLSCEQNLNHDAMYWYRQDPGQGLRLIYYSQIVNDFQKGDIAEGYSVSREKKESFPLTVTSAQKNPTAFYLCASSIAVSSGSSYNEQFFGPGTRLTVL.

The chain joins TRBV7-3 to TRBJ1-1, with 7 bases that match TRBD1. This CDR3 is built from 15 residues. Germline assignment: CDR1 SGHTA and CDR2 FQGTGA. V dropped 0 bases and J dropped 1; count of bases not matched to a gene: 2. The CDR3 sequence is CASSLTGTANTEAFF. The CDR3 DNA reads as TGTGCCAGCAGCTTAACAGGGACAGCGAACACTGAAGCTTTCTTT.

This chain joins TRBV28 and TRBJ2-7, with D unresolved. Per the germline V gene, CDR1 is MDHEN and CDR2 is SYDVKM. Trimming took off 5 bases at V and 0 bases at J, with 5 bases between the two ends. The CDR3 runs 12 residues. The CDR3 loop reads CASSMGSYEQYF. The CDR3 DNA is TGTGCCAGCAGTATGGGCTCCTACGAGCAGTACTTC.

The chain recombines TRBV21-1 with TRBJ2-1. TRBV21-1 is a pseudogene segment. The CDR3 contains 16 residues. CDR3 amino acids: CASSKERAMVHNEQFF. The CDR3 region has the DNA TGTGCCAGCAGCAAAGAACGGGCTATGGTTCACAATGAGCAGTTCTTC.

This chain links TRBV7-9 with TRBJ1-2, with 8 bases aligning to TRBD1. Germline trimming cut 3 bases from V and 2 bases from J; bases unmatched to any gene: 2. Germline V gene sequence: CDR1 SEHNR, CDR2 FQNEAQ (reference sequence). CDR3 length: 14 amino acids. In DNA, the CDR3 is TGTGCCAGCAGCTTGCGGACAGGGAACTATGGCTACACCTTC. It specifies CASSLRTGNYGYTF.

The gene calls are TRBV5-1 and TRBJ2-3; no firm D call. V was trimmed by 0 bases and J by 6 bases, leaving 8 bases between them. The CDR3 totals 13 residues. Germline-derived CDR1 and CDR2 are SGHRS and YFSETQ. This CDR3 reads CASSLAVQDTQYF. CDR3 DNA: TGCGCCAGCAGCTTGGCGGTACAGGATACGCAGTATTTT.

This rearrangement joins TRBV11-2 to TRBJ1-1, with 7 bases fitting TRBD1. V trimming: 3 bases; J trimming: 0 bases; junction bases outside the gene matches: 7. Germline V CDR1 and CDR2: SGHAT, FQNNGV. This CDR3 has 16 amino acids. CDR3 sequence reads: CASSFTTGVMNTEAFF. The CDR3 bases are TGTGCCAGCAGCTTTACAACAGGGGTCATGAACACTGAAGCTTTCTTT. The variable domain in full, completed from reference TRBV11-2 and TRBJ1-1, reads EAGVAQSPRYKIIEKRQSVAFWCNPISGHATLYWYQQILGQGPKLLIQFQNNGVVDDSQLPKDRFSAERLKGVDSTLKIQPAKLEDSAVYLCASSFTTGVMNTEAFFGQGTRLTVV.

This CDR3 reads CASSVLGTSSNEQFF. CDR3 in DNA: TGTGCCAGCAGCGTTTTGGGGACTAGCTCCAATGAGCAGTTCTTC. This chain connects TRBV9 to TRBJ2-1; 9 bases agree with TRBD2. V was pared by 2 bases and J by 6 bases, with 6 bases of the junction left unmatched. Per germline, CDR1 SGDLS and CDR2 YYNGEE. The CDR3 consists of 15 residues.